This TCR beta chain comes out of a study of Ad26.COV2.S vaccination and SARS-CoV-2 variants. Study-level results: Across vaccine and placebo recipients, the breadth of non-spike TCRs was similar.

Data came from immunoSEQ multiplex PCR; TCRdb stores just in-frame clones and leaves some out. This table holds about 470,000 clones, roughly 87% found once. With regard to this clone: Its specificity is not known.

The treatment is: some 20 received Ad26.COV2.S at low or high dose, single or two shots; 5 received placebo; per-sample allocation not given. The study sampled participants on day 63 after the first vaccine or placebo injection. As its vector, the vaccine had Ad26, which expressed Wuhan-strain SARS-CoV-2 spike. Source: peripheral blood, taken in a trial of Ad26.COV2.S vaccine versus placebo. This TCR was recovered from a person aged 18 to 59 who received the Ad26.COV2.S COVID-19 vaccine or a placebo.

DNA for the CDR3: TGTGCCAGCAGCCAAGCGGGAGCGGTCTACGAGCAGTACTTC. It specifies CASSQAGAVYEQYF. This chain links TRBV5-6 with TRBJ2-7; 8 nucleotides line up with TRBD2. V trimming: 4 bases; J trimming: 3 bases; junction bases outside the gene matches: 6. The length of the CDR3 is 14 residues. Germline CDR1 reads SGHDT; CDR2 reads YYEEEE.